This T cell receptor beta chain was captured by sequencing in a study of T cell repertoires in cytomegalovirus infection. Looking at the study overall: CMV infection and matching HLA type were both indicated by public TCR beta signatures.

From the reads, TCRdb called clonotypes with MiXCR, one entry per CDR3 protein. The sample lists about 130,000 distinct CDR3 sequences; approximately 9.2% were seen once. CDR3 length: 13 amino acids. Trimming left V 0 bases short and J 6 bases short, with 8 bases between. Germline loops: CDR1 SEHNR, CDR2 FQNEAQ (reference sequence). This clonotype has at least ten counts. Its antigen is not known. General observations from the study: The response measured ex vivo was dominated by TCR beta clonotypes (HLA-C-restricted and CMV-specific).

The chain employs TRBV7-9 and TRBJ1-2; D is ambiguous. The clonotype comes from a human donor in good health (CMV status not recorded). Some clones in this sample may be carry-over from other donors' samples. The sample consisted of PBMCs. CDR3 region: CASSLARQNGYTF. CDR3 nucleotide sequence: TGTGCCAGCAGCTTAGCACGGCAGAATGGCTACACCTTC.